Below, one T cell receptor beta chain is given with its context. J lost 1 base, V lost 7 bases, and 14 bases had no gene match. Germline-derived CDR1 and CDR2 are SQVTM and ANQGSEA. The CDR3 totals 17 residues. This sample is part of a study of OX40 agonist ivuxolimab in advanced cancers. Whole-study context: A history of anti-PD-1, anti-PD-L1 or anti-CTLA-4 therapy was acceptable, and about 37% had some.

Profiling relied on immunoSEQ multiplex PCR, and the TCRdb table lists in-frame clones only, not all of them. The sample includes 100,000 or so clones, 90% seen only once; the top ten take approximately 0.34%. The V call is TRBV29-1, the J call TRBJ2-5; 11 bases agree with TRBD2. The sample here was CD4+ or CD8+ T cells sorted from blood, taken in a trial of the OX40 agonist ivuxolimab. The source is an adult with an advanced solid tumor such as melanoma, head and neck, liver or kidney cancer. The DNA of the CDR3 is TGCAGCGCCCAATTACCCCGGACTAGCGGGCGCCAAGAGACCCAGTACTTC. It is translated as CSAQLPRTSGRQETQYF.